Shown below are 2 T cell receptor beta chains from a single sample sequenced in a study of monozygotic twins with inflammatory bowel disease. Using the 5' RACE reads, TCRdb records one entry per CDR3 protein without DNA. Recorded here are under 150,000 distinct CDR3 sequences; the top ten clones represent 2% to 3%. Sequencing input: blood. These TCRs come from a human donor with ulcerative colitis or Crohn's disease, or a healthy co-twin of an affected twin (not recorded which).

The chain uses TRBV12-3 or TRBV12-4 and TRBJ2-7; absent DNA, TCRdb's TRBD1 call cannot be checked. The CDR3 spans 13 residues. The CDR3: CASTGPLRYEQYF.

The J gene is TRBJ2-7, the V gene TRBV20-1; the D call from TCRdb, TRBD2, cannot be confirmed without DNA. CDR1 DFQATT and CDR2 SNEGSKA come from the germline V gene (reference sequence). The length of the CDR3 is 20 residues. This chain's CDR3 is CSASANKGLAGGPRMWEQYF.